This passage covers 17 T cell receptor beta chains from one sample sequenced in a study of T cell clones after liver transplantation. Clones were read by immunoSEQ multiplex PCR, and TCRdb kept only the in-frame ones, dropping some. The sample includes about 75,000 clones, around four fifths of them seen just once. The sample was CD4+ T cells from blood, taken less than 50 months after liver transplant. The source is a human patient who received a liver transplant. Some T cells could come from the graft donor.

The genes are TRBV2 and TRBJ1-1, with TRBD1 as a possible D gene (6 bases). Germline V gives CDR1 SNHLY, CDR2 FYNNEI. V was shortened by 0 bases and J by 2 bases, with 16 bases between the two germline ends. The CDR3 consists of 17 residues. CDR3 sequence reads: CASSEARGGRGNTEAFF. CDR3 DNA sequence: TGTGCCAGCAGTGAAGCGCGGGGGGGCAGGGGAAACACTGAAGCTTTCTTT.

In DNA, the CDR3 is TGTGCCAGCAGTCCCCGACTAGCGGGCGAAGAGACCCAGTACTTC. It specifies CASSPRLAGEETQYF. The chain employs TRBV27 and TRBJ2-5, with 10 bases lining up with TRBD2. V lost 5 bases, J lost 3 bases, and 6 bases stayed unmatched. The CDR3 consists of 15 residues. From germline, CDR1 is MNHEY and CDR2 SMNVEV (reference sequence).

J is TRBJ1-3 and V is TRBV23-1, with D unclear. TRBV23-1 carries the ORF label, with uncertain function. This CDR3 has 14 amino acids. V lost 0 bases, J lost 4 bases, and 7 bases lay in between. In DNA, the CDR3 is TGCGCCAGCAGTCAATCCAAGCGCGGAAACACCATATATTTT. This encodes CASSQSKRGNTIYF.

The rearrangement joins TRBV21-1 to TRBJ2-1; the table's TRBD1 call for D was not verified on the DNA. TRBV21-1 is described as a pseudogene. This CDR3 is built from 17 residues. The CDR3 loop reads CASSKRFRDRVNNEQFF. CDR3 DNA: TGTGCCAGCAGCAAGCGGTTCCGAGACAGGGTAAACAATGAGCAGTTCTTC.

The chain is built from TRBV9 and TRBJ2-5, with D possibly being TRBD2 (5 bases). CDR1 is SGDLS and CDR2 is YYNGEE in the germline V gene. The CDR3 covers 13 residues. Trimming took off 3 bases at V and 6 bases at J, with 12 bases between the two ends. CDR3 nucleotide sequence: TGTGCCAGCAGCGACAGACTATTGCAGACCCAGTACTTC. Translation gives CASSDRLLQTQYF.

The rearrangement joins TRBV7-9 to TRBJ1-1; D remains ambiguous. This CDR3 comprises 14 residues. Germline V gene sequence: CDR1 SEHNR, CDR2 FQNEAQ (reference sequence). V lost 0 bases and J 0 bases, leaving 5 bases between the germline ends. The CDR3 nucleotides are TGTGCCAGCAGCTTAGCCGGCATGAACACTGAAGCTTTCTTT. Residues: CASSLAGMNTEAFF.

This rearrangement joins TRBV28 to TRBJ2-7; D unresolved. From germline, CDR1 is MDHEN and CDR2 SYDVKM. The CDR3 is 12 amino acids. Deletions cut 5 bases from V and 0 bases from J, with 5 bases between. CDR3 coding DNA: TGTGCCAGCAGTGTAAGCTCCTACGAGCAGTACTTC. Its protein is CASSVSSYEQYF.

The chain carries TRBV28 and TRBJ1-4; D unresolved. The CDR3 covers 12 residues. In germline, CDR1 is MDHEN, CDR2 SYDVKM. The ends were cut back, 10 bases at V and 7 bases at J, with 13 bases in the middle. The CDR3 bases are TGTGCCACCCGACTCCCCGCTGAAAAACTGTTTTTT. Its protein product is CATRLPAEKLFF. Filled out from reference TRBV28 and TRBJ1-4, the complete variable domain reads DVKVTQSSRYLVKRTGEKVFLECVQDMDHENMFWYRQDPGLGLRLIYFSYDVKMKEKGDIPEGYSVSREKKERFSLILESASTNQTSMYLCATRLPAEKLFFGSGTQLSVL.

The sample holds one count of this clone. The rearrangement links TRBV11-1 to TRBJ2-7; the D call may be TRBD1 or TRBD2 (5 bases each). CDR1 and CDR2 from the germline V gene are SGHAT and FQDESV (reference sequence). V lost 6 bases and J 7 bases, leaving 22 bases between the germline ends. The CDR3 is made up of 15 amino acids. CDR3 nucleotide sequence: TGTGCCAGCAGACGAAACCTAGGGACGACCGGTGAGCAGTACTTC. It specifies CASRRNLGTTGEQYF.

The V gene is TRBV11-2, the J gene TRBJ1-4, with a weak D call TRBD1 (5 bases). The CDR3 is 14 amino acids. Germline loops: CDR1 SGHAT, CDR2 FQNNGV. Trimming left V 5 bases short and J 3 bases short, with 10 bases between. CDR3: CASSQGLANEKLFF. The CDR3 coding sequence is TGTGCCAGCAGCCAGGGTTTGGCTAATGAAAAACTGTTTTTT.

Of note for this clone: Other nucleotide sequences in the sample specify the same CDR3. The genes are TRBV6-5 and TRBJ2-7, with TRBD2 matching 8 bases. Trimming took 6 bases from V and 2 from J; bases not matched to a gene: 9. The CDR3 runs to 15 residues. The germline gives CDR1 MNHEY, CDR2 SVGAGI. CDR3 sequence reads: CASSRSGTSAYEQYF. The DNA of the CDR3 is TGTGCCAGCAGCCGCTCCGGGACTAGTGCCTACGAGCAGTACTTC.

The rearrangement joins TRBV5-1 to TRBJ2-3, with D perhaps matching TRBD2 (5 bases). V lost 3 bases to trimming and J lost 2 bases, with 16 bases between them. Germline V CDR1 and CDR2: SGHRS, YFSETQ. The length of the CDR3 is 16 residues. This CDR3 reads CASSSQIGRYTDTQYF. CDR3 sequence (DNA): TGCGCCAGCAGCTCCCAGATAGGGAGATACACAGATACGCAGTATTTT. Full variable domain (rest looked up from reference TRBV5-1 and TRBJ2-3): KAGVTQTPRYLIKTRGQQVTLSCSPISGHRSVSWYQQTPGQGLQFLFEYFSETQRNKGNFPGRFSGRQFSNSRSEMNVSTLELGDSALYLCASSSQIGRYTDTQYFGPGTRLTVL.

This rearrangement joins TRBV7-8 to TRBJ2-5; 10 bases agree with TRBD2. The CDR3 has 16 residues. Germline V gene sequence: CDR1 SGHVS, CDR2 FQNEAQ. Germline trimming cut 2 bases from V and 3 bases from J; bases unmatched to any gene: 6. This CDR3 reads CASSLFVTSGKETQYF. CDR3 bases: TGTGCCAGCAGCTTATTTGTTACTAGCGGGAAAGAGACCCAGTACTTC.

This rearrangement joins TRBV9 to TRBJ1-5; D perhaps matches TRBD1 (5 bases). Germline CDR1 SGDLS, CDR2 YYNGEE. The CDR3 contains 14 residues. Trimming stripped 0 bases from V and 6 bases from J, with 10 bases between. The CDR3 protein is CASSVGAGTQPQHF. DNA for the CDR3: TGTGCCAGCAGCGTAGGGGCAGGGACTCAGCCCCAGCATTTT.

The rearrangement links TRBV25-1 to TRBJ2-3; TRBD2 matches 11 bases. This CDR3 spans 15 amino acids. In germline, CDR1 is MGHDK, CDR2 SYGVNS. The junction had 5 bases not matched to a gene; V was cut back by 5 bases and J by 4 bases. The CDR3 here is CASSSTSGGADTQYF. In DNA, the CDR3 is TGTGCCAGCAGTAGTACTAGCGGGGGTGCAGATACGCAGTATTTT.

This clone was recorded many times. The V and J genes are TRBV27 and TRBJ1-1; TRBD1 matches at 8 bases. The CDR3 has 17 residues. Losses at the gene ends were 6 bases for V and 4 bases for J; bases not matched to a gene: 16. Germline V gives CDR1 MNHEY, CDR2 SMNVEV (reference sequence). The CDR3 reads CASRPDRAKKVSTEAFF. CDR3 DNA: TGTGCCAGCAGACCGGACAGGGCGAAGAAAGTTAGCACTGAAGCTTTCTTT.

The genes are TRBV5-1 and TRBJ2-3; 8 nucleotides line up with TRBD1. CDR1 and CDR2 from the germline V gene are SGHRS and YFSETQ. The CDR3 contains 15 residues. Trimming at V came to 3 bases and at J to 3 bases, leaving 6 bases not matched to a gene. The CDR3 loop reads CASSSTGVPTDTQYF. In DNA form, the CDR3 reads TGCGCCAGCAGCTCGACAGGGGTGCCGACAGATACGCAGTATTTT. Drawing the rest from reference TRBV5-1 and TRBJ2-3, the complete variable domain is KAGVTQTPRYLIKTRGQQVTLSCSPISGHRSVSWYQQTPGQGLQFLFEYFSETQRNKGNFPGRFSGRQFSNSRSEMNVSTLELGDSALYLCASSSTGVPTDTQYFGPGTRLTVL.